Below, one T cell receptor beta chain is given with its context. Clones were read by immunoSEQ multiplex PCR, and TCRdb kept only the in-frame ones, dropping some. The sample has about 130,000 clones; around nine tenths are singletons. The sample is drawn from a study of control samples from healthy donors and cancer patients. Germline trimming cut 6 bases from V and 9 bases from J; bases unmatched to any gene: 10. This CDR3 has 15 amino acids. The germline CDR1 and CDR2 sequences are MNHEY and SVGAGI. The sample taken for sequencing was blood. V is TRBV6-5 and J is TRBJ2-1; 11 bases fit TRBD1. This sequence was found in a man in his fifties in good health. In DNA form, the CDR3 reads TGTGCCAGCAGGCTCCGGGACAGGGGGAGCAGTGAGCAGTTCTTC. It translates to CASRLRDRGSSEQFF.